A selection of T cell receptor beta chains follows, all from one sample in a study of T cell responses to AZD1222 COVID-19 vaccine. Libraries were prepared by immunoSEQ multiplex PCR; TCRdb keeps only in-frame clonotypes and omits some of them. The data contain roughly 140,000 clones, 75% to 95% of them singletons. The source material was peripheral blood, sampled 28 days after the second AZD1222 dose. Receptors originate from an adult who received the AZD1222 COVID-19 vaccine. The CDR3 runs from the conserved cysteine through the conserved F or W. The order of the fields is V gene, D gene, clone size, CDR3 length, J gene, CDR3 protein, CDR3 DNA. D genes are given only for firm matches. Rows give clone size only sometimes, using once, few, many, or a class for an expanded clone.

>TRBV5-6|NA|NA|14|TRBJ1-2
CASSSWTAYYGYTF
TGTGCCAGCAGCTCTTGGACAGCCTACTATGGCTACACCTTC
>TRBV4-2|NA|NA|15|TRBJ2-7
CASSQDPGQSYEQYF
TGTGCCAGCAGCCAAGATCCGGGCCAGTCCTACGAGCAGTACTTC
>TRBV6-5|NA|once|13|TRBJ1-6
CASRAGHNSPLHF
TGTGCCAGCAGGGCAGGACATAATTCACCCCTCCACTTT
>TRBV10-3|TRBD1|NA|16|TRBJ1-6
CAITPGTGRRDSPLHF
TGTGCCATCACCCCTGGGACAGGTCGTCGGGATTCACCCCTCCACTTT
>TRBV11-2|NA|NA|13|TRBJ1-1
CASSFLGGTEAFF
TGTGCCAGCAGCTTTCTTGGGGGCACTGAAGCTTTCTTT
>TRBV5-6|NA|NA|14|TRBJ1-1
CASSFGQPNTEAFF
TGTGCCAGCAGCTTCGGACAGCCGAACACTGAAGCTTTCTTT
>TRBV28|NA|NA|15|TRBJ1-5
CASSFTGVSNQPQHF
TGTGCCAGCAGTTTTACAGGTGTTAGCAATCAGCCCCAGCATTTT
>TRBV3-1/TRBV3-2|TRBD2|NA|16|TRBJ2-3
CASSEDTSGRTDTQYF
TGTGCCAGCAGCGAAGACACTAGCGGGAGGACAGATACGCAGTATTTT
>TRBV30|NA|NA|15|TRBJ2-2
CAWSVLSLRAGELFF
TGTGCCTGGAGTGTACTTAGTCTAAGGGCCGGGGAGCTGTTTTTT
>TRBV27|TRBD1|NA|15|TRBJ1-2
CASSPGTGGNYGYTF
TGTGCCAGCAGTCCCGGGACAGGGGGTAACTATGGCTACACCTTC
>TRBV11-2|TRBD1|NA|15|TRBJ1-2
CASSSVGQGASGYTF
TGTGCCAGCAGCTCGGTAGGACAGGGGGCTTCGGGCTACACCTTC
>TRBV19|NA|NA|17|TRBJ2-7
CASSILLPGHLEGEQYF
TGTGCCAGTAGTATTCTTTTACCGGGACATCTCGAGGGCGAGCAGTACTTC
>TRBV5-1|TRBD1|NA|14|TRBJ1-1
CASSGGQGAPEAFF
TGCGCCAGCAGCGGCGGACAGGGGGCCCCTGAAGCTTTCTTT
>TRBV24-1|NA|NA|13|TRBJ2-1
CATSGPAYNEQFF
TGTGCCACGTCCGGGCCCGCCTACAATGAGCAGTTCTTC
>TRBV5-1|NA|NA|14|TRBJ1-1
CASSPRDGYTEAFF
TGCGCCAGCAGCCCCAGGGACGGCTACACTGAAGCTTTCTTT
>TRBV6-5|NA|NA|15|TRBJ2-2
CASSYRQRHTGELFF
TGTGCCAGCAGTTACAGACAGCGGCATACCGGGGAGCTGTTTTTT
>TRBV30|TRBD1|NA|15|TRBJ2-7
CAWSVFEQGAGEQYF
TGTGCCTGGAGTGTATTCGAACAGGGGGCCGGCGAGCAGTACTTC
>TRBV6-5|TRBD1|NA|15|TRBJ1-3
CASRRDRGQVDTIYF
TGTGCCAGCAGGAGAGACAGGGGACAAGTAGACACCATATATTTT
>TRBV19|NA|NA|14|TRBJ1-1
CASSIGGTGTEAFF
TGTGCCAGTAGTATAGGGGGGACGGGGACTGAAGCTTTCTTT
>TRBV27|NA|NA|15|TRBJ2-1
CASSAGTNSYNEQFF
TGTGCCAGCAGCGCCGGGACAAACTCCTACAATGAGCAGTTCTTC
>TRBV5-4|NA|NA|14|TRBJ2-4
CASSLAGSKNIQYF
TGTGCCAGCAGCTTGGCCGGTTCTAAAAACATTCAGTACTTC
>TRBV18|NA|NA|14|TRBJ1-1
CASSPNGGNTEAFF
TGTGCCAGCTCACCAAATGGGGGTAACACTGAAGCTTTCTTT
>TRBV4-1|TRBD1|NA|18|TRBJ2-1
CASSQGDRVLSSYNEQFF
TGCGCCAGCAGCCAAGGAGACAGGGTCCTAAGCTCCTACAATGAGCAGTTCTTC
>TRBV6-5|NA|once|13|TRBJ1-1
CASRNQKNTEAFF
TGTGCCAGCAGGAATCAGAAGAACACTGAAGCTTTCTTT
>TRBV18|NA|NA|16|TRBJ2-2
CASSTGTGWSTGELFF
TGTGCCAGCTCAACGGGCACAGGGTGGAGCACCGGGGAGCTGTTTTTT
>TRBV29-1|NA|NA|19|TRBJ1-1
CSVGSGWRDKVPQGTEAFF
TGCAGCGTGGGGAGCGGATGGAGGGATAAAGTACCCCAGGGCACTGAAGCTTTCTTT
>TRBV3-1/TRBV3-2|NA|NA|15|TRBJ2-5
CASSLLNEGPETQYF
TGTGCCAGCAGCCTCTTGAATGAGGGGCCGGAGACCCAGTACTTC
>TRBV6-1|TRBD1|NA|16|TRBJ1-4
CASSEFKGQGNEKLFF
TGTGCCAGCAGTGAATTTAAGGGACAGGGGAATGAAAAACTGTTTTTT
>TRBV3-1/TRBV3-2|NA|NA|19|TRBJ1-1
CASSQVVLRRRLTYTEAFF
TGTGCCAGCAGCCAAGTGGTGTTGAGACGACGACTGACTTACACTGAAGCTTTCTTT
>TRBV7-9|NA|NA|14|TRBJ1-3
CASSQQGAGNTIYF
TGTGCCAGCAGCCAACAGGGAGCTGGAAACACCATATATTTT
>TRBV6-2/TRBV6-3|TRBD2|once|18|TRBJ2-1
CASSYFSHSGRTYNEQFF
TGTGCCAGCAGTTACTTCTCCCATAGCGGGAGAACCTACAATGAGCAGTTCTTC
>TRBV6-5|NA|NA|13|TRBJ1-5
CASTLGGNQPQHF
TGTGCCAGCACCCTGGGAGGCAATCAGCCCCAGCATTTT
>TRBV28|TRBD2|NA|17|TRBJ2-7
CASSLRREGLRVLVQYF
TGTGCCAGCAGTTTACGGCGGGAGGGCCTTAGGGTGTTGGTGCAGTACTTC
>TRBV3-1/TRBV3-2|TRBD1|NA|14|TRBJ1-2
CASSHATGVQGYTF
TGTGCCAGCAGCCACGCGACAGGGGTCCAGGGCTACACCTTC
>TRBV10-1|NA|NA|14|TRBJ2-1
CASSDQGGYNEQFF
TGCGCCAGCAGTGATCAGGGGGGCTACAATGAGCAGTTCTTC
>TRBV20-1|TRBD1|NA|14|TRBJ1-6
CSASSQGWGSPLHF
TGCAGTGCTAGTTCACAGGGGTGGGGTTCACCCCTCCACTTT
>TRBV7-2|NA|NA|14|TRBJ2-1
CASSLAASSHEQFF
TGTGCCAGCAGCTTAGCGGCATCTTCCCATGAGCAGTTCTTC
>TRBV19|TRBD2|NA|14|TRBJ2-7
CASSGAGGPYEQYF
TGTGCCAGTAGCGGAGCGGGAGGCCCCTACGAGCAGTACTTC
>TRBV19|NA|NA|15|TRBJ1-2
CASNTGTRSNYGYTF
TGTGCCAGTAATACTGGGACCCGTTCTAACTATGGCTACACCTTC
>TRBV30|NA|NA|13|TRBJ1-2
CAWSLSRGNGYTF
TGTGCCTGGAGTCTATCAAGGGGGAACGGCTACACCTTC
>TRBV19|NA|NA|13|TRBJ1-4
CASTVPPNEKLFF
TGTGCCAGTACAGTGCCTCCGAATGAAAAACTGTTTTTT
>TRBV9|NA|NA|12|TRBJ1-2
CASSVQDSGYTF
TGTGCCAGCAGCGTACAAGATTCTGGCTACACCTTC
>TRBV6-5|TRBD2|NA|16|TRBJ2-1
CASSSGLAGGYNEQFF
TGTGCCAGCAGTTCCGGACTAGCGGGAGGATACAATGAGCAGTTCTTC
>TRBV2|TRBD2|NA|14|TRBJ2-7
CASTEREGPHEQYF
TGTGCCAGCACAGAGCGGGAGGGCCCCCACGAGCAGTACTTC
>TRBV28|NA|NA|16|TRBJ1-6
CASSPQQGSGNSPLHF
TGTGCCAGCAGCCCACAACAGGGATCGGGTAATTCACCCCTCCACTTT
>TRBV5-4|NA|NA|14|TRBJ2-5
CASSLGTAQETQYF
TGTGCCAGCAGCTTGGGGACAGCCCAAGAGACCCAGTACTTC
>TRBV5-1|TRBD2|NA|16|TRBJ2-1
CASSLLGTSGYNEQFF
TGCGCCAGCAGTTTACTCGGGACTAGCGGGTACAATGAGCAGTTCTTC
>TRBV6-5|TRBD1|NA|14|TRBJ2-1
CATSGQGARVEQFF
TGTGCCACCTCGGGGCAGGGGGCGCGGGTTGAGCAGTTCTTC
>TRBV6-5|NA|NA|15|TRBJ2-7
CASSYSNRATYEQYF
TGTGCCAGCAGTTACTCTAATCGAGCCACCTACGAGCAGTACTTC
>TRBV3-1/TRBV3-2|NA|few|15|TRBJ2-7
CASSQETSVGREQYF
TGTGCCAGCAGCCAAGAAACGTCGGTGGGGCGCGAGCAGTACTTC
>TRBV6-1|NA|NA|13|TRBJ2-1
CASSEVPSNEQFF
TGTGCCAGCAGTGAAGTCCCCTCCAATGAGCAGTTCTTC
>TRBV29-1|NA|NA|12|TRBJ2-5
CSVARAQETQYF
TGCAGCGTCGCAAGGGCCCAAGAGACCCAGTACTTC